The clone carrying this T cell receptor (beta chain) has a handful of counts. The data stem from a study of T cells of healthy individuals. One entry per CDR3 protein results from TCRdb running MiXCR on the 5' RACE reads. The data show around 53,000 distinct CDR3 sequences, with 14% to 15% seen just once and 16% held by the top ten. This CDR3 comprises 14 residues. CDR1 is DFQATT, CDR2 SNEGSKA, per germline (reference sequence). The V and J ends lost 5 bases and 7 bases respectively, with 18 bases between them. V and J are TRBV20-1 and TRBJ2-1, with D possibly being TRBD1 or TRBD2 (6 bases each). The origin of this receptor is a human donor in good health. The CDR3 spells CSAAASGAFNEQFF. CDR3 nucleotides: TGCAGTGCTGCCGCGTCGGGGGCCTTTAATGAGCAGTTCTTC.